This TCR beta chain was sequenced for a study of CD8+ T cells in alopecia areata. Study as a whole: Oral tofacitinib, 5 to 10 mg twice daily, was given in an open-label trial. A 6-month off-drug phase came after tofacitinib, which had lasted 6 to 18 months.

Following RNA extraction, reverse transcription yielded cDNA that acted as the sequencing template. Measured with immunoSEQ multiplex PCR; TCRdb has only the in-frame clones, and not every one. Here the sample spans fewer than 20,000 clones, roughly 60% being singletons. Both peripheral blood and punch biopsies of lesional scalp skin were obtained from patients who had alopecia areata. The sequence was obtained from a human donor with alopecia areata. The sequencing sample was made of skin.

The CDR3 bases are TGTGCCAGCAGACCCGAGGGCTTAAATCAGCCCCAGCATTTT. Amino acid sequence: CASRPEGLNQPQHF. The chain has TRBV28 and TRBJ1-5; D unclear. The germline gives CDR1 MDHEN, CDR2 SYDVKM. Between the trimmed V and J ends, which lost 6 bases and 4 bases, there was a span of 13 bases. The CDR3 is 14 amino acids.